A selection of T cell receptor beta chains follows, all from one sample in a study of control samples from healthy donors and cancer patients. Clones were read by immunoSEQ multiplex PCR, and TCRdb kept only the in-frame ones, dropping some. Of 400,000 to 500,000 clones in the sample, 80% to 95% were seen once. Sequencing used PBMCs. These receptors all stem from a man aged 40-50 years with head and neck cancer. The CDR3 runs from the conserved cysteine through the conserved F or W. Each record gives: D gene, clone size, J gene, V gene, CDR3 protein, CDR3 DNA. The D gene is left open where the match is weak. Clone size, where shown, is once, few, many, or a class for clones that have expanded.

d_call: TRBD2
clone_size: once
j_call: TRBJ2-1
v_call: TRBV6-5
cdr3_aa: CASSYRLAVYNEQFF
cdr3_nt: TGTGCCAGCAGTTATAGGCTAGCGGTATACAATGAGCAGTTCTTC

d_call: NA
clone_size: NA
j_call: TRBJ2-1
v_call: TRBV5-1
cdr3_aa: CASSLAGTEQFF
cdr3_nt: TGCGCCAGCAGCTTGGCGGGGACTGAGCAGTTCTTC

d_call: NA
clone_size: once
j_call: TRBJ2-7
v_call: TRBV7-9
cdr3_aa: CASSLVGDTYEQYF
cdr3_nt: TGTGCCAGCAGCTTAGTAGGTGACACCTACGAGCAGTACTTC

d_call: NA
clone_size: few
j_call: TRBJ2-7
v_call: TRBV3-1/TRBV3-2
cdr3_aa: CASSQDRDYEQYF
cdr3_nt: TGTGCCAGCAGCCAAGACAGGGACTACGAGCAGTACTTC

d_call: NA
clone_size: NA
j_call: TRBJ1-1
v_call: TRBV9
cdr3_aa: CASSVSSRNTEAFF
cdr3_nt: TGTGCCAGCAGCGTGTCCTCGCGGAACACTGAAGCTTTCTTT

d_call: NA
clone_size: NA
j_call: TRBJ2-3
v_call: TRBV6-5
cdr3_aa: CASSYYEASTDTQYF
cdr3_nt: TGTGCCAGCAGTTATTACGAGGCCTCCACAGATACGCAGTATTTT

d_call: NA
clone_size: NA
j_call: TRBJ2-3
v_call: TRBV5-1
cdr3_aa: CASSLELPTDTQYF
cdr3_nt: TGCGCCAGCAGCTTGGAGTTGCCCACAGATACGCAGTATTTT

d_call: NA
clone_size: NA
j_call: TRBJ2-5
v_call: TRBV5-1
cdr3_aa: CASSLGNSYQETQYF
cdr3_nt: TGCGCCAGCAGCTTGGGAAATTCGTACCAAGAGACCCAGTACTTC

d_call: NA
clone_size: NA
j_call: TRBJ1-1
v_call: TRBV15
cdr3_aa: CATSRDLDNTEAFF
cdr3_nt: TGTGCCACCAGCAGAGATCTCGATAACACTGAAGCTTTCTTT

d_call: TRBD1
clone_size: NA
j_call: TRBJ1-4
v_call: TRBV5-6
cdr3_aa: CASSSRTGPVYEKLFF
cdr3_nt: TGTGCCAGCAGCAGTCGGACAGGGCCCGTATATGAAAAACTGTTTTTT

d_call: TRBD2
clone_size: NA
j_call: TRBJ2-7
v_call: TRBV5-1
cdr3_aa: CASSLNIYPSGGDDYEQYF
cdr3_nt: TGCGCCAGCAGCTTAAACATTTATCCTAGCGGGGGGGATGACTACGAGCAGTACTTC

d_call: NA
clone_size: few
j_call: TRBJ1-4
v_call: TRBV5-4
cdr3_aa: CASSPEPETNEKLFF
cdr3_nt: TGTGCCAGCAGCCCGGAACCAGAAACTAATGAAAAACTGTTTTTT

d_call: NA
clone_size: NA
j_call: TRBJ2-1
v_call: TRBV7-2
cdr3_aa: CASSPKDYYNEQFF
cdr3_nt: TGTGCCAGCAGCCCAAAGGACTATTACAATGAGCAGTTCTTC

d_call: NA
clone_size: NA
j_call: TRBJ2-1
v_call: TRBV18
cdr3_aa: CASSPNVQGDEQFF
cdr3_nt: TGTGCCAGCTCACCGAACGTACAGGGAGATGAGCAGTTCTTC

d_call: TRBD2
clone_size: NA
j_call: TRBJ2-1
v_call: TRBV30
cdr3_aa: CAWGELAGNNEQFF
cdr3_nt: TGTGCCTGGGGAGAACTAGCGGGTAACAATGAGCAGTTCTTC

d_call: TRBD1
clone_size: NA
j_call: TRBJ1-1
v_call: TRBV5-8
cdr3_aa: CASSHHRGPNTEAFF
cdr3_nt: TGTGCCAGCAGCCATCACAGGGGCCCGAACACTGAAGCTTTCTTT

d_call: NA
clone_size: NA
j_call: TRBJ1-3
v_call: TRBV11-2
cdr3_aa: CASVDRTGNTIYF
cdr3_nt: TGTGCCAGCGTAGACAGGACTGGAAACACCATATATTTT

d_call: NA
clone_size: NA
j_call: TRBJ1-2
v_call: TRBV7-2
cdr3_aa: CASSSYPDSYGYTF
cdr3_nt: TGTGCCAGCAGTTCCTATCCGGATTCCTATGGCTACACCTTC